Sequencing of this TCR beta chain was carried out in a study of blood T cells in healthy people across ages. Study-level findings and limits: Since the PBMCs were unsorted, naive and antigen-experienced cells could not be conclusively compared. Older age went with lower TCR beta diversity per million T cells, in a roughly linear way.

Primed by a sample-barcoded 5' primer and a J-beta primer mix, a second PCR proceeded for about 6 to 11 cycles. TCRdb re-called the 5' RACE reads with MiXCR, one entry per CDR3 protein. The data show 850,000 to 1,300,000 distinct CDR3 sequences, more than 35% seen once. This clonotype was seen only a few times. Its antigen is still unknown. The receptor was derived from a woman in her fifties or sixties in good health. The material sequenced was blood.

CDR3 nucleotide sequence: TGCAGTGCTAGCTTTCTGCCTGGGCAGTACTTC. Translation: CSASFLPGQYF. V and J are TRBV20-1 and TRBJ2-5; D call uncertain. V gave up 3 bases and J gave up 11 bases, with 13 bases separating them. Per germline, CDR1 DFQATT and CDR2 SNEGSKA (reference sequence). This CDR3 spans 11 amino acids.